These T cell receptor beta chains were read from a single sample in a study of radiation and T cells in renal cell carcinoma. The protocol was immunoSEQ multiplex PCR, while the TCRdb copy is restricted to in-frame clones and leaves out a portion. The repertoire consists of around 75,000 clones, with about 81% occurring once and the leading ten covering about 6%. The sequences come from blood, collected from a patient whose treatment included radiotherapy and nephrectomy. The receptor set was obtained from a man aged 55 to 70 with renal cell carcinoma. Both conserved end residues are part of each CDR3. The D gene is left open where the match is weak. Where a row states a size, it is once, few, many or the class of an expanded clone; other rows omit it.

abundance,v_gene,j_gene,d_gene,CDR3aa,CDR3nt
NA,TRBV18,TRBJ2-7,TRBD1,CASSPDRNVYEQYF,TGTGCCAGCTCACCGGACAGGAACGTGTACGAGCAGTACTTC
NA,TRBV11-2,TRBJ2-7,TRBD1,CASSSRDRGINEQYF,TGTGCCAGCAGCTCCCGGGACAGGGGGATCAACGAGCAGTACTTC
few,TRBV27,TRBJ1-1,NA,CASSLYIGNTEAFF,TGTGCCAGCAGTCTCTACATTGGGAACACTGAAGCTTTCTTT
NA,TRBV28,TRBJ2-7,NA,CASSVTRLDYEQYF,TGTGCCAGCAGTGTGACCCGTCTTGATTACGAGCAGTACTTC
NA,TRBV18,TRBJ2-3,NA,CASSPPDRGFSTDTQYF,TGTGCCAGCTCACCCCCCGACAGAGGGTTTAGCACAGATACGCAGTATTTT
few,TRBV30,TRBJ2-2,NA,CAWRRERGTSTGELFF,TGTGCCTGGAGGCGAGAGAGGGGTACGAGCACCGGGGAGCTGTTTTTT
NA,TRBV25-1,TRBJ2-2,NA,CATRRGTTGELFF,TGTGCCACCCGGAGGGGTACCACCGGGGAGCTGTTTTTT
NA,TRBV5-1,TRBJ2-2,NA,CASSLDTGTLNTGELFF,TGCGCCAGCAGCTTAGATACCGGGACCTTGAACACCGGGGAGCTGTTTTTT
NA,TRBV5-4,TRBJ2-3,TRBD2,CASSRGTSGNTDTQYF,TGTGCCAGCAGCCGGGGGACTAGCGGGAACACAGATACGCAGTATTTT
NA,TRBV6-5,TRBJ2-1,TRBD2,CASSRGTSEQFF,TGTGCCAGCAGTCGCGGGACTAGCGAGCAGTTCTTC
NA,TRBV27,TRBJ2-1,TRBD2,CASATSGRQFF,TGTGCCAGCGCCACTAGCGGGAGGCAGTTCTTC
NA,TRBV28,TRBJ1-4,NA,CASSFQLVLFF,TGTGCCAGCAGTTTTCAGCTTGTCCTGTTTTTT
NA,TRBV6-6,TRBJ2-6,NA,CASSYGGTGANVLTF,TGTGCCAGCAGTTACGGCGGGACTGGGGCCAACGTCCTGACTTTC
NA,TRBV7-2,TRBJ2-3,NA,CASSLRDTQYF,TGTGCCAGCAGTCTTCGAGATACGCAGTATTTT
once,TRBV27,TRBJ1-1,NA,CASSNPNTEAFF,TGTGCCAGCAGTAACCCGAACACTGAAGCTTTCTTT
NA,TRBV4-2,TRBJ2-5,NA,CASSHQEGETQYF,TGTGCCAGCAGCCACCAGGAGGGGGAGACCCAGTACTTC
NA,TRBV2,TRBJ2-1,NA,CASTWTGKGDEQFF,TGTGCCAGCACTTGGACCGGAAAAGGCGATGAGCAGTTCTTC